This T cell receptor (beta chain) was obtained from a study of blood T cell repertoires in COVID-19. Study-level information: T cells, B-cell-depleted T cells, or PBMCs supplied cDNA or gDNA.

CDR3 length equals 15 residues. The V and J ends lost 0 bases and 0 bases respectively, with 4 bases between them. CDR1 is SGHRS, CDR2 YFSETQ, per germline. Only in-frame clones appear in the TCRdb table, and some are missing; sequencing was by immunoSEQ multiplex PCR. This table holds approximately 60,000 clones, around 80% found once. Sequencing was carried out using peripheral blood. V usage is TRBV5-1 and J usage is TRBJ2-6; D ambiguous. This TCR came from a man aged 60 to 69 with acute or convalescent COVID-19. The CDR3, as DNA: TGCGCCAGCAGCTTGGTTAGCTCTGGGGCCAACGTCCTGACTTTC. Encoded protein: CASSLVSSGANVLTF.